This TCR beta chain was obtained from a study of shared clonotypes between healthy human individuals. Study overall: Donor composition was two women and a few men, aged 18 to 49. Three plates were used per donor for CD4 naive, three for CD4 memory, two for CD8 naive and one for CD8 memory. The study, taken as a whole, reports: Naive subsets typically showed greater estimated richness than memory subsets.

Profiling relied on immunoSEQ multiplex PCR, and the TCRdb table lists in-frame clones only, not all of them. The sample contains about 2 million clones, just under 95% of which appear only once. The sample holds one count of this clone. Its cognate antigen is unknown. Germline V lookup: CDR1 SGHVS, CDR2 FQNEAQ. The CDR3 sequence is 14 residues long. Unmatched junction bases numbered 7, after V lost 5 bases and J lost 4 bases. The naive CD8 fraction comprised CD45RO-negative cells positively selected for CCR7 and excluded terminally differentiated effector memory CD45RA+ cells. Sequencing was carried out using naive CD8+ T cells sorted from blood. This receptor was identified in a man younger than 35 in good health. The V call is TRBV7-8, the J call TRBJ2-7; TRBD1 agrees at 8 bases. The CDR3, as DNA: TGTGCCAGCAGCGATACAGGACAGGGTTACGAGCAGTACTTC. Amino acid sequence: CASSDTGQGYEQYF. The full variable domain, completed using reference TRBV7-8 and TRBJ2-7, is GAGVSQSPRYKVAKRGQDVALRCDPISGHVSLFWYQQALGQGPEFLTYFQNEAQLDKSGLPSDRFFAERPEGSVSTLKIQRTQQEDSAVYLCASSDTGQGYEQYFGPGTRLTVT.